The 5 T cell receptor beta chains below all came from one sample that was sequenced in a study of T cells in Graves' hyperthyroidism and ophthalmopathy. TCR beta CDR3 sequences were amplified from RNA transcripts. A first-round RT-PCR of the TCR CDR3 used the HTBI primer set. MiXCR was run by TCRdb on the multiplex PCR reads, yielding one entry per CDR3 protein. The data contain 500,000 to 550,000 distinct CDR3 sequences, approximately 20% of them singletons. The sample was blood. These TCRs come from a middle-aged man with Graves' ophthalmopathy.

This clonotype was found many times. The chain has TRBV7-9 and TRBJ2-7; D is unclear. Per the germline V gene, CDR1 is SEHNR and CDR2 is FQNEAQ (reference sequence). V was cut by 5 bases and J by 4 bases, with 12 bases left in between. The CDR3 is 13 amino acids. CDR3: CASSPRVGYEQYF. The CDR3 region has the DNA TGTGCCAGCAGCCCACGGGTTGGGTACGAGCAGTACTTC.

This clonotype was seen a handful of times. The chain has TRBV4-3 and TRBJ1-6, with unresolved D. V was trimmed by 0 bases and J by 9 bases, leaving 15 bases between them. Germline CDR1 LGHNA, CDR2 YSLEER. The CDR3 sequence is 16 residues long. Here the CDR3 reads CASSQDPPPSLSPLHF. Written as DNA, the CDR3 is TGCGCCAGCAGCCAAGATCCGCCTCCGTCTCTTTCACCCCTCCACTTT.

This clonotype was seen a few times. CDR3 region: CSALLGGEGLFNSPLHF. The CDR3 DNA sequence: TGCAGTGCCCTCCTGGGGGGGGAAGGCCTTTTTAATTCACCCCTCCACTTT. This sequence joins TRBV20-1 and TRBJ1-6; a weak D match, TRBD1 (5 bases). Per the germline V gene, CDR1 is DFQATT and CDR2 is SNEGSKA (reference sequence). Trimming removed 6 bases from V and 6 bases from J, with 24 bases in between. This CDR3 has 17 residues.

There are many counts of this clonotype. This chain uses TRBV2 with TRBJ2-1; 10 nucleotides line up with TRBD2. After removal of 10 bases from V and 8 bases from J, the junction contained 11 bases not matched to a gene. Germline CDR1 SNHLY, CDR2 FYNNEI. The CDR3 is made up of 14 amino acids. The CDR3: CATSGTSASHEQFF. CDR3 bases: TGTGCCACCTCCGGGACTAGCGCTTCGCATGAGCAGTTCTTC.

The gene calls are TRBV27 and TRBJ2-3; D is unresolved. Trimming stripped 6 bases from V and 7 bases from J, with 11 bases between. CDR3 length equals 12 residues. Germline V CDR1 and CDR2: MNHEY, SMNVEV (reference sequence). The CDR3 DNA follows: TGTGCCAGCAGGCATGGCCCAAATACGCAGTATTTT. Translating it yields CASRHGPNTQYF.